This passage covers 13 T cell receptor beta chains from one sample sequenced in a study of T-cell memory formation after mild COVID-19 (dated by TCRdb to the early 2020s). To prepare the library, 5' RACE was applied. TCRdb lists the instrument as Illumina NovaSeq 6000. Starting from the raw public reads, TCRdb applied fastp trimming at Q25, assembled clones with MiXCR and retained in-frame beta chains. Entries that share a CDR3 protein sequence are merged under the most common genes and DNA. Here the sample has 35,000 to 45,000 distinct CDR3 sequences; roughly 7.2% occur a single time. 0.79% of the sample is in the top ten clones. The sample taken for sequencing was PBMCs or a T cell subset sorted from them (not recorded which). The source is an adult who had mild COVID-19 (a few samples of this study predate the infection). The sample titles of this study are shuffled in the database, so cell type and time point are left out.

This clonotype has a count of ten or more. The chain uses TRBV11-1 and TRBJ2-6; D gene uncertain. Germline V gene sequence: CDR1 SGHAT, CDR2 FQDESV (reference sequence). The CDR3 has 15 residues. V lost 1 base and J lost 0, with 4 bases in between. The CDR3 reads CASSLGLSGANVLTF. The CDR3 DNA reads TGTGCCAGCAGCTTAGGACTCTCTGGGGCCAACGTCCTGACTTTC.

The table lists this clonotype with many counts. The chain combines TRBV12-3 or TRBV12-4 with TRBJ2-1; D could derive from TRBD1 or TRBD2 (5 bases each). CDR3 size: 15 residues. The V end lost 3 bases, the J end lost 9 bases, and 18 bases lay between the germline ends. This CDR3 is CASSFGTPTRSEQFF. In nucleotides, the CDR3 is TGTGCCAGCAGTTTTGGGACGCCGACCCGTAGTGAGCAGTTCTTC.

This clonotype came up a few times. The J gene is TRBJ1-6, the V gene TRBV4-1; a possible D gene is TRBD1 (5 bases). The CDR3 has 13 amino acids. Trimming pared 3 bases from V and 9 bases from J, leaving 9 bases between. CDR1 and CDR2 from the germline V gene are MGHRA and YSYEKL. Here the CDR3 reads CASSQAGGSPLHF. The CDR3 DNA follows: TGCGCCAGCAGCCAGGCGGGGGGTTCACCCCTCCACTTT.

This clonotype occurred many times. The chain carries TRBV30 and TRBJ1-6; D is ambiguous. V was pared by 4 bases and J by 9 bases, with 13 bases between. Germline lookup yields CDR1 GTSNPN and CDR2 SVGIG (reference sequence). The CDR3 is 13 amino acids. In DNA form, the CDR3 reads TGTGCCTGGATTGCAAAGGCGGGTTCACCCCTCCACTTT. It codes for CAWIAKAGSPLHF.

This clonotype was observed a few times. J is TRBJ1-4 and V is TRBV18, with a tentative D call TRBD1 (5 bases). Germline V gives CDR1 KGHSH, CDR2 LQKENI. V dropped 3 bases and J dropped 8 bases, with 10 bases sitting between them. This CDR3 is built from 13 residues. CDR3 sequence: CASSPTYREKLFF. DNA for the CDR3: TGTGCCAGCTCACCTACCTACAGGGAAAAACTGTTTTTT.

The table lists this clonotype with a few counts. The rearrangement joins TRBV7-8 to TRBJ1-2; D is ambiguous. Trimming stripped 10 bases from V and 0 bases from J, with 15 bases between. This CDR3 comprises 14 residues. Germline CDR1 reads SGHVS; CDR2 reads FQNEAQ. CDR3 in DNA: TGTGCCACCCAAGCTTACGGGACTAACTATGGCTACACCTTC. Amino acid sequence: CATQAYGTNYGYTF.

This clonotype was recorded at least ten times. V gene TRBV12-3 or TRBV12-4 combines with J gene TRBJ2-3; the D is unclear. The V end was cut by 5 bases, the J end by 1 base, with 10 bases between. The CDR3 is 14 amino acids. Here the CDR3 reads CASSPWTGTDTQYF. CDR3 coding DNA: TGTGCCAGCAGTCCCTGGACGGGCACAGATACGCAGTATTTT.

This clonotype came up a few times. The chain employs TRBV6-6 and TRBJ1-2, with D possibly TRBD1 on 6 matching bases. V lost 2 bases to trimming and J lost 6 bases, with 10 bases between them. Germline CDR1 is MNHNY and CDR2 is SVGAGI (reference sequence). This CDR3 region has 13 residues. CDR3 nucleotides: TGTGCCAGCAGTTACGGGTCAGGGGATGGCTACACCTTC. Amino acid sequence: CASSYGSGDGYTF.

This clonotype was seen repeatedly, ten times or more. The J gene is TRBJ2-2, the V gene TRBV7-2; 8 bases agree with TRBD2. Trimming took 8 bases from V and 2 from J; bases not matched to a gene: 4. CDR3 length equals 14 residues. Germline CDR1 is SGHTA and CDR2 is FQGNSA. The CDR3 DNA reads TGTGCCAGCCGGGAGGGCGGTAACACCGGGGAGCTGTTTTTT. Residues: CASREGGNTGELFF.

This clonotype was seen a few times. The chain is built from TRBV4-1 and TRBJ2-1; 10 bases align to TRBD2. V lost 0 bases, J lost 4 bases, and 3 bases stayed unmatched. Germline V lookup: CDR1 MGHRA, CDR2 YSYEKL. The CDR3 spans 16 residues. The chain's CDR3 is CASSQEGLARYNEQFF. The CDR3 nucleotides are TGCGCCAGCAGCCAAGAGGGACTAGCGAGGTACAATGAGCAGTTCTTC.

J is TRBJ1-5 and V is TRBV2; D is undetermined. The CDR3 loop spans 12 amino acids. The germline V gene has CDR1 SNHLY and CDR2 FYNNEI. V lost 5 bases and J lost 8, with 10 bases in between. CDR3 amino acids: CASSTSREPQHF. For the CDR3, the DNA is TGTGCCAGCAGTACTTCTAGGGAGCCCCAGCATTTT.

This clonotype was recorded many times. The CDR3 region has the DNA TGTGCCAGCAGTACCCCGACTAGCGGGAGTCGCAAAAACATTCAGTACTTC. Protein sequence: CASSTPTSGSRKNIQYF. The V gene is TRBV6-2 or TRBV6-3, the J gene TRBJ2-4; 12 bases agree with TRBD2. This CDR3 has 17 residues. CDR1 and CDR2 from the germline V gene are MNHEY and SVGEGT. With 5 bases clipped from V and 3 bases from J, the junction kept 8 bases outside the gene matches.

The chain joins TRBV5-4 to TRBJ2-7; a possible D gene is TRBD1 (5 bases). CDR1 and CDR2 from the germline V gene are SGHNT and YYREEE (reference sequence). The ends were cut back, 6 bases at V and 1 base at J, with 14 bases in the middle. CDR3 length equals 14 residues. The CDR3 region has the DNA TGTGCCAGCAAGCCGTCAGGGTATTCCTACGAGCAGTACTTC. Residues: CASKPSGYSYEQYF. The whole variable domain, remainder taken from reference TRBV5-4 and TRBJ2-7, is ETGVTQSPTHLIKTRGQQVTLRCSSQSGHNTVSWYQQALGQGPQFIFQYYREEENGRGNFPPRFSGLQFPNYSSELNVNALELDDSALYLCASKPSGYSYEQYFGPGTRLTVT.